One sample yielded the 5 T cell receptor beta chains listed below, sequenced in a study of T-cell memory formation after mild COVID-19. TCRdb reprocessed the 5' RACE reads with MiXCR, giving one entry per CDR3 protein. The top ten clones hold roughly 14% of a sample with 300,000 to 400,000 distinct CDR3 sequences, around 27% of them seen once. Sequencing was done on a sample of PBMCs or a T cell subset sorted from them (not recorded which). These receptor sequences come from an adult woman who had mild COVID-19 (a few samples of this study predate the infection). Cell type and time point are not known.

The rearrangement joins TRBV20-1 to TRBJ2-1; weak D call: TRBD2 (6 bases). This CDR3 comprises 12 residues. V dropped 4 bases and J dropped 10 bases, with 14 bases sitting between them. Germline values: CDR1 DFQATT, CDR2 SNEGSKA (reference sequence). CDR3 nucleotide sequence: TGCAGTGCTACACCCCTTGGGGGGGAGCAGTTCTTC. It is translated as CSATPLGGEQFF.

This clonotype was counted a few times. CDR3 nucleotides: TGCGCCAGCAGCCCAGCGGGGAGCACAGATACGCAGTATTTT. Translated: CASSPAGSTDTQYF. This sequence joins TRBV4-1 and TRBJ2-3; 7 positions agree with TRBD2. The CDR3 extends over 14 amino acids. V was pared by 4 bases and J by 0 bases, with 1 base of the junction left unmatched. Looked up from germline, CDR1 is MGHRA and CDR2 is YSYEKL.

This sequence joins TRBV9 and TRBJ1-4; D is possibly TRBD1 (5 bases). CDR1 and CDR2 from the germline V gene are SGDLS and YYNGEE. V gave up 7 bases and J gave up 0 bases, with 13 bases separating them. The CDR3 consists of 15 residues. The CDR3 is CASSLTGATNEKLFF. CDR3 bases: TGTGCCAGCTCCCTAACAGGAGCAACTAATGAAAAACTGTTTTTT.

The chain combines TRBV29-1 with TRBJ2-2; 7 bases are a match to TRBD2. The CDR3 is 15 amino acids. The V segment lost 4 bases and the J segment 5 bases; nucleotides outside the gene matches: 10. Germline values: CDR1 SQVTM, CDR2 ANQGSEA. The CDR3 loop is CSVVPAGVSTGELFF. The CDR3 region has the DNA TGCAGCGTTGTCCCGGCGGGGGTATCGACCGGGGAGCTGTTTTTT.

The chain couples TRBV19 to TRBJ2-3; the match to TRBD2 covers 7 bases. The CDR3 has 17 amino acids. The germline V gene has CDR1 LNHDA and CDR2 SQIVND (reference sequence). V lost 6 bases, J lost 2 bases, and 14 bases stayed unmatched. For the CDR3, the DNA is TGTGCCAGTAGCAACAACTCTCGGACTAGGATCACAGATACGCAGTATTTT. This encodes CASSNNSRTRITDTQYF.